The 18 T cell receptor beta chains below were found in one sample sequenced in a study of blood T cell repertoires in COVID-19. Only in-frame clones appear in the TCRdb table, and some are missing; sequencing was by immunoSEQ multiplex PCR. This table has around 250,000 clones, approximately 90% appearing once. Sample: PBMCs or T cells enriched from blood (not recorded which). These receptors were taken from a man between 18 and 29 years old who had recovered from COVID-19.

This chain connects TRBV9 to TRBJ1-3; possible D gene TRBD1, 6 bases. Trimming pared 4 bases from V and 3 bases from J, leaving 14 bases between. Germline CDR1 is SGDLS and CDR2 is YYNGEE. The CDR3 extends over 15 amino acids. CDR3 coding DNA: TGTGCCAGCAGCCTTGACAGGAGGCGTGGAAACACCATATATTTT. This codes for CASSLDRRRGNTIYF.

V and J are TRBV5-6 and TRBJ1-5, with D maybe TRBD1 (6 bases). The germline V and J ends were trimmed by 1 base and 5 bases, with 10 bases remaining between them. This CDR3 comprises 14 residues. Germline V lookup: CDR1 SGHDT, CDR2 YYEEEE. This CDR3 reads CASSLFRGDQPQHF. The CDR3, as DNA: TGTGCCAGCAGCTTGTTCAGGGGCGATCAGCCCCAGCATTTT.

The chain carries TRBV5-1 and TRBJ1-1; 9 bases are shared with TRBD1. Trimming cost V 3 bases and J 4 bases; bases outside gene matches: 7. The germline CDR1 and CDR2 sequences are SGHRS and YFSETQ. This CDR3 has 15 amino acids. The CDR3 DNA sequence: TGCGCCAGCAGCTACGACACAGGGGGCGGCACTGAAGCTTTCTTT. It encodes CASSYDTGGGTEAFF.

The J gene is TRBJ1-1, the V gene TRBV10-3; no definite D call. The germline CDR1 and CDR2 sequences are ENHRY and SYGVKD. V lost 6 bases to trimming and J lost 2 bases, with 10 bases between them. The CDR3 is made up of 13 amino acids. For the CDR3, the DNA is TGTGCCATCAGGGGGAGTGAAAACACTGAAGCTTTCTTT. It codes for CAIRGSENTEAFF.

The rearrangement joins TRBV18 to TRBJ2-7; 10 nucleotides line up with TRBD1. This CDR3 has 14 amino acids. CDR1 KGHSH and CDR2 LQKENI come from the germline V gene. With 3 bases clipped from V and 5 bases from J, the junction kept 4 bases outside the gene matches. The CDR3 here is CASSPGQGVHEQYF. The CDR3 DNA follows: TGTGCCAGCTCACCCGGACAGGGGGTCCACGAGCAGTACTTC.

The CDR3: CASTSPYRQGGTEAFF. The CDR3 nucleotides are TGTGCCAGCACAAGCCCCTACCGGCAGGGAGGCACTGAAGCTTTCTTT. This rearrangement joins TRBV21-1 to TRBJ1-1. TRBV21-1 is classified as a pseudogene. The CDR3 consists of 16 residues.

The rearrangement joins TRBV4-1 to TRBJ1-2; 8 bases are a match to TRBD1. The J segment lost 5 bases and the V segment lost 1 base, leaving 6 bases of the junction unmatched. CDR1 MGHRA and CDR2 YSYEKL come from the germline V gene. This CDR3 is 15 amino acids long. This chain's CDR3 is CASSQARTGSYGYTF. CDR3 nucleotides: TGCGCCAGCAGCCAAGCCAGGACAGGGAGTTATGGCTACACCTTC.

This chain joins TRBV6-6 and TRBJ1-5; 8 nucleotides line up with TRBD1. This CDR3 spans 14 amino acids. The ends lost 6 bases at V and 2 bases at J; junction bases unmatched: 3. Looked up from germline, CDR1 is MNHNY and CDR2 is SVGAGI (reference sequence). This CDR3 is CASSQGAGNQPQHF. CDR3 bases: TGTGCCAGCAGCCAGGGGGCAGGCAATCAGCCCCAGCATTTT.

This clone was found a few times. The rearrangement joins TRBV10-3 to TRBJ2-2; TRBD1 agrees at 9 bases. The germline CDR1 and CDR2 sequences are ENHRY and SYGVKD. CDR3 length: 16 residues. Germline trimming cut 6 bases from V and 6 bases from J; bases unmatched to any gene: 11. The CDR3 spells CAISKTGTGLSGELFF. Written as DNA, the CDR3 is TGTGCCATCAGCAAAACCGGGACAGGGTTATCCGGGGAGCTGTTTTTT.

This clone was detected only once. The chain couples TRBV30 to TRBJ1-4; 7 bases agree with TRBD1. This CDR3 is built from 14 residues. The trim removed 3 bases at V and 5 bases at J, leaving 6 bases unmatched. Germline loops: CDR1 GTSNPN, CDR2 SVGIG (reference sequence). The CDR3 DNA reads TGTGCCTGGAGGGACAGGAGGACGAATGAAAAACTGTTTTTT. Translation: CAWRDRRTNEKLFF.

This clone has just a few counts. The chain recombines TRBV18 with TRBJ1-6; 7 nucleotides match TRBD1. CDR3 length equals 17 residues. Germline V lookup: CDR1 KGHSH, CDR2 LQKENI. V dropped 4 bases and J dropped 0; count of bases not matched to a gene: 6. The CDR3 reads CASSLNRDSSYNSPLHF. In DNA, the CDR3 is TGTGCCAGCTCACTCAACCGGGACAGCTCCTATAATTCACCCCTCCACTTT.

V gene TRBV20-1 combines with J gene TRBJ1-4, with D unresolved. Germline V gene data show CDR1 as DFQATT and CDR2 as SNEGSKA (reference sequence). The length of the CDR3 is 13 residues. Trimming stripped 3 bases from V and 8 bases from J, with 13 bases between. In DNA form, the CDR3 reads TGCAGTGCTAGTCGACGGAGAGTCGAAAAACTGTTTTTT. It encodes CSASRRRVEKLFF.

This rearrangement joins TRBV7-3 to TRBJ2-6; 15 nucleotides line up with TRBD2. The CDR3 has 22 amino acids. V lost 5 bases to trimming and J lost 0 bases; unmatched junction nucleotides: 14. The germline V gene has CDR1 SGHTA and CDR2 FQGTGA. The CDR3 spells CASSPRGLAGGLLSSGANVLTF. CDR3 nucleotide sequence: TGTGCCAGCAGCCCAAGGGGACTAGCGGGAGGTCTCCTTAGCTCTGGGGCCAACGTCCTGACTTTC.

The CDR3: CASSSTSGGRVDTQYF. The CDR3 coding sequence is TGTGCCAGCAGCTCAACTAGCGGGGGACGAGTAGATACGCAGTATTTT. The chain recombines TRBV11-2 with TRBJ2-3; TRBD2 matches at 11 bases. Per germline, CDR1 SGHAT and CDR2 FQNNGV. The CDR3 is made up of 16 amino acids. The V and J ends lost 4 bases and 5 bases, in that order; junction bases with no gene match: 8.

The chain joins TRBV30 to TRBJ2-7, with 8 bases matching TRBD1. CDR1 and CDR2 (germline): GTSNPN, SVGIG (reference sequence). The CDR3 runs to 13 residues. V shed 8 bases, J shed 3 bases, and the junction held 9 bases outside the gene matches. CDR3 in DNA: TGTGCCCATCAGGGGGCAGAAATCTACGAGCAGTACTTC. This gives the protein CAHQGAEIYEQYF.

As DNA, the CDR3 is TGTGCCAGTAGTATAGTTGTGCAGGGTTCCGGGGAGCTGTTTTTT. Translating it yields CASSIVVQGSGELFF. The rearrangement joins TRBV19 to TRBJ2-2; tentatively, D is TRBD1 (5 bases). Germline CDR1 and CDR2: LNHDA and SQIVND (reference sequence). Trimming cost V 1 base and J 6 bases, with 12 bases left between them. The CDR3 sequence is 15 residues long.

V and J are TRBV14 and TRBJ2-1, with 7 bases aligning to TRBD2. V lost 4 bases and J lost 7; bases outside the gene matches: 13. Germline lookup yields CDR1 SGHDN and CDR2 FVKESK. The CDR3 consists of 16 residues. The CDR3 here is CASSPRGGRAVNEQFF. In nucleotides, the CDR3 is TGTGCCAGCAGCCCCCGGGGAGGGAGGGCGGTAAATGAGCAGTTCTTC.

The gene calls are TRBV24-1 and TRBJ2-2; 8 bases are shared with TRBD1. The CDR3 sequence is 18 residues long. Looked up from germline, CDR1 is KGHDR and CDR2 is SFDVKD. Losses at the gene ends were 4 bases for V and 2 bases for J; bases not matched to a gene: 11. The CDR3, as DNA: TGTGCCACCAGTGACATCGACAGGGGCCCCCACAACACCGGGGAGCTGTTTTTT. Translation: CATSDIDRGPHNTGELFF.